The T cell receptor (beta chain) described here comes from a study of T cell changes during pregnancy in multiple sclerosis. The protocol was immunoSEQ multiplex PCR, while the TCRdb copy is restricted to in-frame clones and leaves out a portion. The table includes around 42,000 clones, more than 85% detected once. The receptor's source is a female donor in good health, enrolled as a control in a pregnancy study. This sample comprised CD4+ T cells from peripheral blood mononuclear cells, obtained after pregnancy.

The CDR3 loop reads CASSIPGQGNEKLFF. The DNA of the CDR3 is TGTGCCAGCAGTATACCGGGACAGGGGAATGAAAAACTGTTTTTT. This chain uses TRBV28 with TRBJ1-4, with 10 bases lining up with TRBD1. This CDR3 has 15 amino acids. CDR1 and CDR2 from the germline V gene are MDHEN and SYDVKM. J gave up 5 bases and V 5 bases, and 5 bases lay outside the gene matches.